Each of the 30 T cell receptor beta chains below was sequenced from the same sample in a study of control samples from healthy donors and cancer patients. Method: immunoSEQ multiplex PCR; TCRdb's copy keeps in-frame clones and lacks some. Of roughly 95,000 clones listed, 80% to 95% were seen once; the top ten hold approximately 3%. Source material: blood. Receptors were obtained from a human donor in good health. The donor label of this sample is uncertain.

This sequence joins TRBV15 and TRBJ2-3, with D unresolved. Trimming removed 5 bases from V and 0 bases from J, with 12 bases in between. The germline V gene encodes CDR1 LNHNV and CDR2 YYDKDF (reference sequence). The CDR3 is 15 amino acids. CDR3 bases: TGTGCCACCAGCGCCGGTGGTATCAGCACAGATACGCAGTATTTT. This sequence encodes CATSAGGISTDTQYF.

The rearrangement uses TRBV21-1 and TRBJ1-1. TRBV21-1 is a recognized pseudogene. The CDR3 covers 14 residues. The chain's CDR3 is CASSASSLIAEAFF. The CDR3, as DNA: TGTGCCAGCAGCGCCTCCTCTCTGATCGCTGAAGCTTTCTTT.

The chain combines TRBV2 with TRBJ1-6; D is unclear. The germline V gene encodes CDR1 SNHLY and CDR2 FYNNEI. V lost 8 bases to trimming and J lost 4 bases, with 12 bases between them. The CDR3 length is 14 residues. The CDR3 reads CASQTRGYNSPLHF. The CDR3 DNA is TGTGCCAGCCAAACGCGTGGGTATAATTCACCCCTCCACTTT.

The genes are TRBV2 and TRBJ1-5, with 10 bases matching TRBD1. J lost 6 bases, V lost 4 bases, and 6 bases had no gene match. Germline lookup yields CDR1 SNHLY and CDR2 FYNNEI. This CDR3 is built from 15 residues. The CDR3 DNA is TGTGCCAGCAGTGGTTTGGGACAGGGGATTCAGCCCCAGCATTTT. Its translation: CASSGLGQGIQPQHF.

This chain joins TRBV2 and TRBJ1-2, with 9 bases identical to TRBD1. The J segment lost 8 bases and the V segment lost 9 bases, leaving 13 bases of the junction unmatched. The CDR3 has 14 amino acids. Germline CDR1 is SNHLY and CDR2 is FYNNEI. CDR3 sequence: CASTRDRDFLGYTF. The CDR3 DNA follows: TGTGCCAGTACTAGGGACAGGGATTTTTTGGGCTACACCTTC. The whole variable domain, remainder taken from reference TRBV2 and TRBJ1-2, is EPEVTQTPSHQVTQMGQEVILRCVPISNHLYFYWYRQILGQKVEFLVSFYNNEISEKSEIFDDQFSVERPDGSNFTLKIRSTKLEDSAMYFCASTRDRDFLGYTFGSGTRLTVV.

This chain connects TRBV28 to TRBJ2-1; D call uncertain. This CDR3 is built from 13 residues. Trimming left V 7 bases short and J 0 bases short, with 7 bases between. Germline CDR1 reads MDHEN; CDR2 reads SYDVKM. Here the CDR3 DNA reads TGTGCCAGCATCCCCGACTCCTACAATGAGCAGTTCTTC. Translated: CASIPDSYNEQFF.

V and J are TRBV6-1 and TRBJ1-3; D gene unclear. V lost 1 base and J 2 bases, leaving 15 bases between the germline ends. Germline V CDR1 and CDR2: MNHNS, SASEGT. The CDR3 is 17 residues long. For the CDR3, the DNA is TGTGCCAGCAGTGAAGTCGGGGTTCGGGGAGCTGGAAACACCATATATTTT. Translating it yields CASSEVGVRGAGNTIYF.

The table lists this clone with a count of one. This sequence joins TRBV11-2 and TRBJ1-1; no clear D. The CDR3 loop spans 13 amino acids. Between the trimmed V and J ends, which lost 3 bases and 6 bases, there was a span of 11 bases. Germline values: CDR1 SGHAT, CDR2 FQNNGV. The CDR3 spells CASSFVARPEAFF. As DNA, the CDR3 is TGTGCCAGCAGCTTTGTGGCCCGCCCTGAAGCTTTCTTT.

This chain uses TRBV7-8 with TRBJ2-1; D is possibly TRBD1 or TRBD2 (6 bases each). Between the trimmed V and J ends, which lost 5 bases and 7 bases, there was a span of 9 bases. The CDR3 length is 12 residues. Looked up from germline, CDR1 is SGHVS and CDR2 is FQNEAQ. This chain's CDR3 is CASSRGRNEQFF. CDR3 nucleotide sequence: TGTGCCAGCAGCCGGGGGCGAAATGAGCAGTTCTTC.

DNA for the CDR3: TGTGCCTGGGGGGGAGAGGGGAACACTGAAGCTTTCTTT. It is translated as CAWGGEGNTEAFF. V gene TRBV30 combines with J gene TRBJ1-1, with D possibly matching TRBD1 (5 bases). The germline V and J ends were trimmed by 5 bases and 1 base, with 11 bases remaining between them. The CDR3 has 13 residues. Germline V gene sequence: CDR1 GTSNPN, CDR2 SVGIG (reference sequence).

About this clone: This CDR3 is also generated by other DNA sequences in the sample. V is TRBV19 and J is TRBJ1-1, with 7 bases matching TRBD1. Trimming removed 1 base from V and 3 bases from J; junction bases left unmatched: 2. The CDR3 runs to 14 residues. The germline CDR1 and CDR2 sequences are LNHDA and SQIVND (reference sequence). The DNA for the CDR3 is TGTGCCAGTAGTATAGGACAGGGCGACACTGAAGCTTTCTTT. This gives the protein CASSIGQGDTEAFF.

The gene calls are TRBV7-2 and TRBJ1-2; the match to TRBD1 covers 8 bases. From germline, CDR1 is SGHTA and CDR2 FQGNSA. J lost 6 bases, V lost 7 bases, and 13 bases had no gene match. CDR3 length: 15 residues. The CDR3 is CASNYKPGQGHGYTF. Here the CDR3 DNA reads TGTGCCAGCAACTACAAACCCGGACAGGGCCATGGCTACACCTTC.

Only one count was recorded for this clone. The gene calls are TRBV15 and TRBJ1-3; D not resolved. CDR1 LNHNV and CDR2 YYDKDF come from the germline V gene (reference sequence). The V end lost 3 bases, the J end lost 0 bases, and 9 bases lay between the germline ends. The CDR3 loop spans 15 amino acids. CDR3 in amino acids: CATSREGNSGNTIYF. CDR3 in DNA: TGTGCCACCAGCAGGGAGGGTAACTCTGGAAACACCATATATTTT.

This clone was seen just once. The J gene is TRBJ1-4, the V gene TRBV7-8, with D possibly being TRBD1 (5 bases). Trimming pared 1 base from V and 1 base from J, leaving 13 bases between. CDR1 is SGHVS and CDR2 is FQNEAQ in the germline V gene. The length of the CDR3 is 17 residues. CDR3 sequence: CASSLELLRGTNEKLFF. In DNA, the CDR3 is TGTGCCAGCAGCTTAGAGCTTTTGAGGGGAACTAATGAAAAACTGTTTTTT. The whole variable domain, remainder taken from reference TRBV7-8 and TRBJ1-4, is GAGVSQSPRYKVAKRGQDVALRCDPISGHVSLFWYQQALGQGPEFLTYFQNEAQLDKSGLPSDRFFAERPEGSVSTLKIQRTQQEDSAVYLCASSLELLRGTNEKLFFGSGTQLSVL.

The chain links TRBV10-3 to TRBJ2-3; a possible D gene is TRBD1 (7 bases). CDR3 length: 15 amino acids. Looked up from germline, CDR1 is ENHRY and CDR2 is SYGVKD. Trimming cost V 7 bases and J 3 bases, with 17 bases left between them. CDR3 DNA: TGTGCCATCACCGTGGGCAGGGGGGAGACAGATACGCAGTATTTT. Translated: CAITVGRGETDTQYF.

Comments on this clone: One end of the junction does not line up with germline, which may come from a read error. The chain combines TRBV5-1 with TRBJ1-4, with 7 bases lining up with TRBD1. The CDR3 totals 14 residues. Germline CDR1 SGHRS, CDR2 YFSETQ. The CDR3 protein is CASSLGDSDEKLFF. The CDR3 nucleotides read TGCGCTAGCAGCTTGGGGGACAGCGACGAAAAACTGTTTTTT. The complete variable domain, with remaining parts taken from reference TRBV5-1 and TRBJ1-4, reads KAGVTQTPRYLIKTRGQQVTLSCSPISGHRSVSWYQQTPGQGLQFLFEYFSETQRNKGNFPGRFSGRQFSNSRSEMNVSTLELGDSALYLCASSLGDSDEKLFFGSGTQLSVL.

This chain uses TRBV30 with TRBJ2-1; 7 positions match TRBD1. The V gene end was trimmed by 0 bases and the J gene end by 5 bases; junction bases not matched to a gene: 7. CDR1 and CDR2 from the germline V gene are GTSNPN and SVGIG (reference sequence). The CDR3 has 15 residues. The CDR3: CAWSVPWDSNNEQFF. The CDR3 nucleotides are TGTGCCTGGAGTGTACCTTGGGACAGTAACAATGAGCAGTTCTTC.

This clone was observed a single time. The V call is TRBV30, the J call TRBJ1-6; 7 bases line up with TRBD1. Losses at the gene ends were 2 bases for V and 9 bases for J; bases not matched to a gene: 7. CDR3 length: 14 amino acids. The germline gives CDR1 GTSNPN, CDR2 SVGIG (reference sequence). CDR3: CAWSPGTEVSPLHF. The CDR3 bases are TGTGCCTGGAGTCCCGGGACAGAAGTTTCACCCCTCCACTTT. Drawing the rest from reference TRBV30 and TRBJ1-6, the complete variable domain is SQTIHQWPATLVQPVGSPLSLECTVEGTSNPNLYWYRQAAGRGLQLLFYSVGIGQISSEVPQNLSASRPQDRQFILSSKKLLLSDSGFYLCAWSPGTEVSPLHFGNGTRLTVT.

This clone was observed a few times. This chain uses TRBV19 with TRBJ1-2; TRBD1 aligns across 7 bases. The V gene end was trimmed by 7 bases and the J gene end by 1 base; junction bases not matched to a gene: 6. CDR1 and CDR2 from the germline V gene are LNHDA and SQIVND (reference sequence). CDR3 length equals 14 residues. The CDR3 loop reads CASNPQGINYGYTF. The DNA for the CDR3 is TGTGCCAGTAACCCACAGGGGATTAACTATGGCTACACCTTC.

This clone was detected once. This rearrangement joins TRBV6-2 or TRBV6-3 to TRBJ1-5, with TRBD1 matching over 8 bases. The trim removed 3 bases at V and 2 bases at J, leaving 12 bases unmatched. The germline V gene encodes CDR1 MNHEY and CDR2 SVGEGT. The CDR3 runs to 18 residues. The CDR3 DNA sequence: TGTGCCAGCAGTTATCCAGCGACAGGGGTCAGTGGCAATCAGCCCCAGCATTTT. This translates into CASSYPATGVSGNQPQHF.

This clone was seen just once. The chain is built from TRBV7-2 and TRBJ2-1; tentative D call: TRBD1 (5 bases). Trimming took off 2 bases at V and 7 bases at J, with 12 bases between the two ends. This CDR3 region has 14 residues. Germline assignment: CDR1 SGHTA and CDR2 FQGNSA. The CDR3 reads CASSLSTGRNEQFF. The CDR3 DNA is TGTGCCAGCAGCTTAAGTACAGGCAGGAATGAGCAGTTCTTC.

The J gene is TRBJ1-5, the V gene TRBV28; 8 positions match TRBD1. Germline-derived CDR1 and CDR2 are MDHEN and SYDVKM. The V segment lost 8 bases and the J segment 2 bases; nucleotides outside the gene matches: 5. The CDR3 runs 14 residues. CDR3 sequence (DNA): TGTGCCAGCGACCAGGGGGCTGGCAATCAGCCCCAGCATTTT. Translated, it gives CASDQGAGNQPQHF.

The J gene is TRBJ2-2, the V gene TRBV24-1; 9 nucleotides align to TRBD1. This CDR3 is built from 18 residues. V shed 6 bases, J shed 4 bases, and the junction held 14 bases outside the gene matches. Germline lookup yields CDR1 KGHDR and CDR2 SFDVKD. DNA for the CDR3: TGTGCCACCAGTAGCATACCGGGACAGGGCTATCGCACCGGGGAGCTGTTTTTT. It yields the protein CATSSIPGQGYRTGELFF.

A few counts support this clone. The J gene is TRBJ1-5, the V gene TRBV4-3; 8 bases agree with TRBD1. CDR1 is LGHNA and CDR2 is YSLEER in the germline V gene. J gave up 6 bases and V 1 base, and 8 bases lay outside the gene matches. This CDR3 spans 16 amino acids. The CDR3 nucleotides read TGCGCCAGCAGCCAAGGCAGGGGGCCGGTTCCTCAGCCCCAGCATTTT. Translating it yields CASSQGRGPVPQPQHF.

CDR3 region: CASSTRNTGELFF. CDR3 DNA: TGTGCCAGTAGTACTCGGAACACCGGGGAGCTGTTTTTT. This sequence joins TRBV19 and TRBJ2-2, with D hard to call. Germline loops: CDR1 LNHDA, CDR2 SQIVND (reference sequence). CDR3 length: 13 residues. V gave up 4 bases and J gave up 1 base, with 4 bases separating them. The whole variable domain, filled in from reference TRBV19 and TRBJ2-2, reads DGGITQSPKYLFRKEGQNVTLSCEQNLNHDAMYWYRQDPGQGLRLIYYSQIVNDFQKGDIAEGYSVSREKKESFPLTVTSAQKNPTAFYLCASSTRNTGELFFGEGSRLTVL.

Written as DNA, the CDR3 is TGCGCCAGCAGCTTGGGGCAGGGGGGCGCCGGGGAGCTGTTTTTT. This gives the protein CASSLGQGGAGELFF. This sequence joins TRBV5-1 and TRBJ2-2; D possibly corresponds to TRBD1 (7 bases). The CDR3 totals 15 residues. Germline values: CDR1 SGHRS, CDR2 YFSETQ. V lost 0 bases, J lost 6 bases, and 12 bases lay in between.

The chain's CDR3 is CASSESRNLAKNIQYF. DNA for the CDR3: TGCGCCAGCAGTGAGTCAAGGAATCTAGCCAAAAACATTCAGTACTTC. This chain uses TRBV10-1 with TRBJ2-4; D uncertain. V lost 0 bases and J lost 0, with 9 bases in between. The CDR3 length is 16 residues. CDR1 and CDR2 from the germline V gene are WNHNN and SYGVQD (reference sequence).

V gene TRBV5-1 combines with J gene TRBJ2-1; the match to TRBD1 covers 7 bases. Trimming removed 9 bases from V and 4 bases from J; junction bases left unmatched: 10. There are 14 residues in the CDR3. CDR1 and CDR2 from the germline V gene are SGHRS and YFSETQ. The CDR3 DNA sequence: TGCGCCACCTCGGTGGGACAGTCATACAATGAGCAGTTCTTC. This codes for CATSVGQSYNEQFF.

This clone was observed a single time. The rearrangement joins TRBV3-1 (or the pseudogene TRBV3-2) to TRBJ1-1; a possible D gene is TRBD1 (5 bases). Germline loops: CDR1 LGHDT, CDR2 YNNKEL (reference sequence). This CDR3 has 12 amino acids. With 3 bases removed from V and 11 bases from J, the gap between germline ends came to 13 bases. The CDR3 is CASSHQGEIAFF. Written as DNA, the CDR3 is TGTGCCAGCAGCCATCAAGGGGAGATCGCTTTCTTT.

The V and J genes are TRBV6-4 and TRBJ1-2; D is perhaps TRBD1 (5 bases). Trimming took off 7 bases at V and 6 bases at J, with 18 bases between the two ends. This CDR3 contains 14 residues. Germline-derived CDR1 and CDR2 are MRHNA and SNTAGT. The CDR3 region is CASIGIEQVDGYTF. DNA for the CDR3: TGTGCCAGCATTGGGATAGAACAGGTGGATGGCTACACCTTC.